Given below is one T cell receptor (beta chain) in context. The antigen remains undetermined. This sample was included in a study of T cell responses to AZD1222 COVID-19 vaccine. Study findings and constraints: The donor group comprised mostly white British people and more females; the analysis possibly underestimated clonal diversity. Within unmutated variant regions lay the reported targets of nearly half of spike-specific TCRs.

V was pared by 6 bases and J by 2 bases, with 7 bases of the junction left unmatched. The CDR3 is 16 residues long. Germline V gene lookup returns CDR1 WNHNN and CDR2 SYGVQD (reference sequence). The table came from immunoSEQ multiplex PCR; TCRdb's copy has only in-frame clones and leaves some out. The sample has 70,000 to 90,000 clones; around 73% are singletons. The chain is built from TRBV10-1 and TRBJ2-7; 13 bases align to TRBD2. The origin of this receptor is an adult in good health. Sequences were derived from peripheral blood, sampled on day 0 of AZD1222 vaccination. The CDR3 sequence is CASSPGTSGTTYEQYF. The CDR3 coding sequence is TGCGCCAGCAGCCCTGGGACTAGCGGGACGACCTACGAGCAGTACTTC.